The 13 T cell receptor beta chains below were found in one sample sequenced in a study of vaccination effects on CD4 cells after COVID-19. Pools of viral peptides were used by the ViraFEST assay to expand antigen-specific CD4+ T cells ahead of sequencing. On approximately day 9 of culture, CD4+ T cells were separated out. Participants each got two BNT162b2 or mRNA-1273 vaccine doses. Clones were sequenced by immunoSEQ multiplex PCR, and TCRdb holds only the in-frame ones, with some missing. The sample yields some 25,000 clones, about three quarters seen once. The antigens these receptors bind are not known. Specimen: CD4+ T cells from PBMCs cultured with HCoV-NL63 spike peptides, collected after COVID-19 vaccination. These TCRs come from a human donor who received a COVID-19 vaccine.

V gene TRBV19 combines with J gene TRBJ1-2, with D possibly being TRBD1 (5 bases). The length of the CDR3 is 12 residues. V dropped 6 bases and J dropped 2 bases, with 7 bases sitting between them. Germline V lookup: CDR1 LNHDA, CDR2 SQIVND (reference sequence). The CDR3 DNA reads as TGTGCCAGTAGGGGGGAGAACTATGGCTACACCTTC. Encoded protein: CASRGENYGYTF.

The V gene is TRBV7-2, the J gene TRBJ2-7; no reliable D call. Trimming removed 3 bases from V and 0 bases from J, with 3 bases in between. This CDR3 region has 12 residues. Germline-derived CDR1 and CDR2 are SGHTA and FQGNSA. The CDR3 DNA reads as TGTGCCAGCAGCTTGAGCTCCTACGAGCAGTACTTC. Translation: CASSLSSYEQYF.

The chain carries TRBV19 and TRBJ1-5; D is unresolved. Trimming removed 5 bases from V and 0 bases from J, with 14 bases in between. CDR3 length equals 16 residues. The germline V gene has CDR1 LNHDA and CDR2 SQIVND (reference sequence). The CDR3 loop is CASSLSSVYSNQPQHF. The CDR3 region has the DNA TGTGCCAGTAGTCTCTCGTCCGTCTATAGCAATCAGCCCCAGCATTTT.

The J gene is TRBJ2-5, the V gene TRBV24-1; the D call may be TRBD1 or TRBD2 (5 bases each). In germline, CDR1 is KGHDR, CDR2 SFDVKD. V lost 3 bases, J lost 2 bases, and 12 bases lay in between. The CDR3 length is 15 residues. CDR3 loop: CATSDPNGAQETQYF. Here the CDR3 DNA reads TGTGCCACCAGTGATCCTAACGGGGCGCAAGAGACCCAGTACTTC.

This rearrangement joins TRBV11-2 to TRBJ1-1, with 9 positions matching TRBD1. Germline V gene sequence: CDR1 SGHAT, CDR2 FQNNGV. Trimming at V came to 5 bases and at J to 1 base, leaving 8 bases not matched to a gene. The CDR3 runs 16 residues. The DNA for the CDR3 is TGTGCCAGCAGCCGTTCGACAGGGGGTGAGAACACTGAAGCTTTCTTT. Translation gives CASSRSTGGENTEAFF.

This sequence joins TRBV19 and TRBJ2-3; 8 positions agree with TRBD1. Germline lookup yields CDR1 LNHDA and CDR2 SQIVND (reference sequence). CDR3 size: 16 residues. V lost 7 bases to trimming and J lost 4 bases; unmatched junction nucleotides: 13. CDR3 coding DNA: TGTGCCAGTACAAAAACGAACGGGGACAGGCCAGATACGCAGTATTTT. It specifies CASTKTNGDRPDTQYF.

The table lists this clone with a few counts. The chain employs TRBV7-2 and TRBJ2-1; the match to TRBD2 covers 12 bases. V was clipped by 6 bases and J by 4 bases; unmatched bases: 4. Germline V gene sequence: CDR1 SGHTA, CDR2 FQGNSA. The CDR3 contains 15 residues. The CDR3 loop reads CASSLAGGRYNEQFF. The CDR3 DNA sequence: TGTGCCAGCAGTCTAGCGGGGGGGCGATACAATGAGCAGTTCTTC. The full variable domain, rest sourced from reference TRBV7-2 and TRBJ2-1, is GAGVSQSPSNKVTEKGKDVELRCDPISGHTALYWYRQSLGQGLEFLIYFQGNSAPDKSGLPSDRFSAERTGGSVSTLTIQRTQQEDSAVYLCASSLAGGRYNEQFFGPGTRLTVL.

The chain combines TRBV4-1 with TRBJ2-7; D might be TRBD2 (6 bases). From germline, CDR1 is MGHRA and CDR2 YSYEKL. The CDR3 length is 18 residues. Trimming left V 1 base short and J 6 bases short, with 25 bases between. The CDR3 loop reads CASSQVGGGAPARSEQYF. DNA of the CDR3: TGCGCCAGCAGCCAAGTAGGAGGAGGGGCGCCCGCCCGATCCGAGCAGTACTTC.

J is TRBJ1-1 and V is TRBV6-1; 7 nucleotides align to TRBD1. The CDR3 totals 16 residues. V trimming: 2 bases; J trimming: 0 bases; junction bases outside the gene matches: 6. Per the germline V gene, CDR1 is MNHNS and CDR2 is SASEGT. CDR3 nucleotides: TGTGCCAGCAGTGAAATAGGGGGCCGCCTGAACACTGAAGCTTTCTTT. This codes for CASSEIGGRLNTEAFF.

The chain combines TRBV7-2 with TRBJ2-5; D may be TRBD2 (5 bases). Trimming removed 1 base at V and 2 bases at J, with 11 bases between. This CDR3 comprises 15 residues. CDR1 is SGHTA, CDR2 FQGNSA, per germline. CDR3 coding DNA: TGTGCCAGCAGCTTAGGCCGGAGCGGACAAGAGACCCAGTACTTC. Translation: CASSLGRSGQETQYF.

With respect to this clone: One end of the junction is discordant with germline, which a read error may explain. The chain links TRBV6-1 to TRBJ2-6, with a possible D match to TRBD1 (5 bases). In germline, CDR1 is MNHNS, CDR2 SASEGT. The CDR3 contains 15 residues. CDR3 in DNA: TGTGCCAGCAGAGAAGCAGGGCCTGGGGCCAACGTCCTGACTTTC. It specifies CASREAGPGANVLTF.

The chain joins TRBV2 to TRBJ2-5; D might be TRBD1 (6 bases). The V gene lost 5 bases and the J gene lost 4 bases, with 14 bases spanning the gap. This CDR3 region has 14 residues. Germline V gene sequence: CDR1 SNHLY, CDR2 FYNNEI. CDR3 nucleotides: TGTGCCAGCAGTACACAGGGTGTGGGAGAGACCCAGTACTTC. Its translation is CASSTQGVGETQYF.

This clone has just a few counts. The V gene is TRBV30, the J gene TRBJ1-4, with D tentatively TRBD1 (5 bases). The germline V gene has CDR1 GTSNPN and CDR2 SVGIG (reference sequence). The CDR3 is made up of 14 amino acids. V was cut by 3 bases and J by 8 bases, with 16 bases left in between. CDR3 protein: CAWRGGKRGEKLFF. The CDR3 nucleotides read TGTGCCTGGAGGGGGGGAAAAAGAGGGGAAAAACTGTTTTTT.